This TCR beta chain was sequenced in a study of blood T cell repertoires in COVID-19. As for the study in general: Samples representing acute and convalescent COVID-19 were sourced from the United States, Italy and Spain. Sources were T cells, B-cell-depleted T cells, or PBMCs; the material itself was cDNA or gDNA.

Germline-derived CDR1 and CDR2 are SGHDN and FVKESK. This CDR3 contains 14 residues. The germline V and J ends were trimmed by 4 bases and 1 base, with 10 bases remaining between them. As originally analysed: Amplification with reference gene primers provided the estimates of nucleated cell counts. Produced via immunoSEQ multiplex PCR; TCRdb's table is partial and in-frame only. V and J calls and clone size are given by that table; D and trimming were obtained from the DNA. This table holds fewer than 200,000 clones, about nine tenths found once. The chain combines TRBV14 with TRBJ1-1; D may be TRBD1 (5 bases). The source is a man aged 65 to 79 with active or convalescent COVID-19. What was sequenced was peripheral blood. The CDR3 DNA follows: TGTGCCAGCAGCCCCCGGGGGGGGAACACTGAAGCTTTCTTT. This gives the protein CASSPRGGNTEAFF. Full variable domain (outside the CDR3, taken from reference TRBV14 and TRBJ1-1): EAGVTQFPSHSVIEKGQTVTLRCDPISGHDNLYWYRRVMGKEIKFLLHFVKESKQDESGMPNNRFLAERTGGTYSTLKVQPAELEDSGVYFCASSPRGGNTEAFFGQGTRLTVV.